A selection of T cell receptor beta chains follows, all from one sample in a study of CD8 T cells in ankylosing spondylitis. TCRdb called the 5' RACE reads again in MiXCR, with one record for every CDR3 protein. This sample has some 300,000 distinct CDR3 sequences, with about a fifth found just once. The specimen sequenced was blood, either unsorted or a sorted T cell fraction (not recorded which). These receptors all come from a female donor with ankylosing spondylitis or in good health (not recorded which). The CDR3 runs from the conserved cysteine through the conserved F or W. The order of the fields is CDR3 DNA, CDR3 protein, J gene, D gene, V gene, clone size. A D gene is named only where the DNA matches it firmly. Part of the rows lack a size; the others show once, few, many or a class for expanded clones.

CDR3 DNA: TGCGCCAGCAGCTTGGACGGGGGGAACACTGAAGCTTTCTTT
CDR3 protein: CASSLDGGNTEAFF
J gene: TRBJ1-1
D gene: -
V gene: TRBV5-1
clone size: many

CDR3 DNA: TGCAGCGCTGGACATATCATGAACACTGAAGCTTTCTTT
CDR3 protein: CSAGHIMNTEAFF
J gene: TRBJ1-1
D gene: -
V gene: TRBV29-1
clone size: -

CDR3 DNA: TGTGCCAGCAGTTCCTTAACCCAGGTTTTC
CDR3 protein: CASSSLTQVF
J gene: TRBJ2-7
D gene: -
V gene: TRBV28
clone size: many

CDR3 DNA: TGTGCCAGCAGCAGGGACAGGGGGCGATCTGAGCAGTTCTTC
CDR3 protein: CASSRDRGRSEQFF
J gene: TRBJ2-1
D gene: TRBD1
V gene: TRBV7-2
clone size: few

CDR3 DNA: TGTGCCAGCGGGGAGGGGAGGCACGAGCAGTACTTC
CDR3 protein: CASGEGRHEQYF
J gene: TRBJ2-7
D gene: TRBD2
V gene: TRBV28
clone size: few

CDR3 DNA: TGTGCCAGCAGCCCCCCGGGGGACAGGGGTTCTGAGCAGTTCTTC
CDR3 protein: CASSPPGDRGSEQFF
J gene: TRBJ2-1
D gene: TRBD1
V gene: TRBV7-2
clone size: -

CDR3 DNA: TGTGCCAGCAGCTTAGGGACCCCACCCTACAATGAGCAGTTCTTC
CDR3 protein: CASSLGTPPYNEQFF
J gene: TRBJ2-1
D gene: -
V gene: TRBV5-6
clone size: few

CDR3 DNA: TGTGCCATCAGTTATGCATCCACGGCGACAGGGAACAATGAGCAGTTCTTC
CDR3 protein: CAISYASTATGNNEQFF
J gene: TRBJ2-1
D gene: TRBD1
V gene: TRBV10-3
clone size: few

CDR3 DNA: TGCAGTGCTAGAGATCTGCGGGCGGGACCCTACAATGAGCAGTTCTTC
CDR3 protein: CSARDLRAGPYNEQFF
J gene: TRBJ2-1
D gene: -
V gene: TRBV20-1
clone size: few

CDR3 DNA: TGTGCCAGCAGCTTAGACGGTACTGACTACGAGCAGTACTTC
CDR3 protein: CASSLDGTDYEQYF
J gene: TRBJ2-7
D gene: -
V gene: TRBV11-2
clone size: -

CDR3 DNA: TGTGCCAGCAGCTTAATGGGGGGTCCGGAGACCCAGTACTTC
CDR3 protein: CASSLMGGPETQYF
J gene: TRBJ2-5
D gene: -
V gene: TRBV7-3
clone size: many

CDR3 DNA: TGTGCCAGCAGTTTACGAACAGGGACTGAGCAGTTCTTC
CDR3 protein: CASSLRTGTEQFF
J gene: TRBJ2-1
D gene: -
V gene: TRBV6-5
clone size: -

CDR3 DNA: TGTGCCAGCAGTTTTAACGGACGGACCTCGCCTCCGGCTTTCTTT
CDR3 protein: CASSFNGRTSPPAFF
J gene: TRBJ1-1
D gene: -
V gene: TRBV27
clone size: few

CDR3 DNA: TGTGCCAGCAGTCTGGACAGCTATAATTCACCCCTCCACTTT
CDR3 protein: CASSLDSYNSPLHF
J gene: TRBJ1-6
D gene: -
V gene: TRBV2
clone size: many

CDR3 DNA: TGTGCCAGCAGCTTGGCCAGTGGGTGGAATCAGCCCCAGCATTTT
CDR3 protein: CASSLASGWNQPQHF
J gene: TRBJ1-5
D gene: -
V gene: TRBV5-6
clone size: -

CDR3 DNA: TGTGCCAGCAGTCCGTTCGACAGGAATGGAAACACCATATATTTT
CDR3 protein: CASSPFDRNGNTIYF
J gene: TRBJ1-3
D gene: -
V gene: TRBV6-1
clone size: few

CDR3 DNA: TGCAGCGTTGAAAAGGGACAGACTGAAGCTTTCTTT
CDR3 protein: CSVEKGQTEAFF
J gene: TRBJ1-1
D gene: TRBD1
V gene: TRBV29-1
clone size: many

CDR3 DNA: TGCGCCAGCAGCTTGGCGGGGACCTTCCAAGAGACCCAGTACTTC
CDR3 protein: CASSLAGTFQETQYF
J gene: TRBJ2-5
D gene: -
V gene: TRBV5-1
clone size: -

CDR3 DNA: TGTGCCAGCAGTTTACGGACAGGACAGGGCACTGAAGCTTTCTTT
CDR3 protein: CASSLRTGQGTEAFF
J gene: TRBJ1-1
D gene: TRBD1
V gene: TRBV27
clone size: few

CDR3 DNA: TGTGCCAGCAGCTCGGGACTAGCGTTAAGAAGGGACACAGATACGCAGTATTTT
CDR3 protein: CASSSGLALRRDTDTQYF
J gene: TRBJ2-3
D gene: TRBD2
V gene: TRBV7-8
clone size: -

CDR3 DNA: TGTGCCAGCAGCCCGTCCAGCAATCAGCCCCAGCATTTT
CDR3 protein: CASSPSSNQPQHF
J gene: TRBJ1-5
D gene: -
V gene: TRBV14
clone size: many

CDR3 DNA: TGTGCCAGCTCACCGACAGGGGGCCCCTACGAGCAGTACTTC
CDR3 protein: CASSPTGGPYEQYF
J gene: TRBJ2-7
D gene: TRBD1
V gene: TRBV18
clone size: -

CDR3 DNA: TGCGCCAGCAGCGAAGAGTGGGGCCTTTGGGATGGCTACACCTTC
CDR3 protein: CASSEEWGLWDGYTF
J gene: TRBJ1-2
D gene: -
V gene: TRBV4-3
clone size: many

CDR3 DNA: TGTGCCAGCAGCCAAGTAGGCGGGACGGCGGGCTCACCCCTCCACTTT
CDR3 protein: CASSQVGGTAGSPLHF
J gene: TRBJ1-6
D gene: -
V gene: TRBV14
clone size: many

CDR3 DNA: TGTGCCAGCAGCTCAAAGGGTCCCAATGAGCAGTTCTTC
CDR3 protein: CASSSKGPNEQFF
J gene: TRBJ2-1
D gene: -
V gene: TRBV7-9
clone size: -

CDR3 DNA: TGTGCCAGCAGCCACGGGACCACCACTGAAGCTTTCTTT
CDR3 protein: CASSHGTTTEAFF
J gene: TRBJ1-1
D gene: -
V gene: TRBV11-3
clone size: -

CDR3 DNA: TGTGCCAGCAGCCCAGGGGGGGTGAATGAAAAACTGTTTTTT
CDR3 protein: CASSPGGVNEKLFF
J gene: TRBJ1-4
D gene: TRBD1
V gene: TRBV7-6
clone size: -

CDR3 DNA: TGTGCCATCAGTGGGGGACAGAAGGATGGGCAGTTCTTC
CDR3 protein: CAISGGQKDGQFF
J gene: TRBJ2-1
D gene: TRBD1
V gene: TRBV10-3
clone size: many

CDR3 DNA: TGTGCCAGCAGCCAAGCCGGGTTCCAAGAGACCCAGTACTTC
CDR3 protein: CASSQAGFQETQYF
J gene: TRBJ2-5
D gene: -
V gene: TRBV3-1
clone size: -

CDR3 DNA: TGCAGCGTTGACCAAACCAGGGCTGGCGGACGAGGCTACACCTTC
CDR3 protein: CSVDQTRAGGRGYTF
J gene: TRBJ1-2
D gene: -
V gene: TRBV29-1
clone size: -

CDR3 DNA: TGCAGCGTTGAAGAAGGGACAGGGAAATGGAATGAGCAGTTCTTC
CDR3 protein: CSVEEGTGKWNEQFF
J gene: TRBJ2-1
D gene: TRBD1
V gene: TRBV29-1
clone size: -

CDR3 DNA: TGTGCCAGCAGCTTAGGCCCTTGGGTAGCGGGAGAGACCGGGGAGCTGTTTTTT
CDR3 protein: CASSLGPWVAGETGELFF
J gene: TRBJ2-2
D gene: TRBD2
V gene: TRBV11-2
clone size: -

CDR3 DNA: TGTGCCAGCAGTATCTCGGCGACATACGAGCAGTACTTC
CDR3 protein: CASSISATYEQYF
J gene: TRBJ2-7
D gene: -
V gene: TRBV28
clone size: -

CDR3 DNA: TGTGCCATCAGTGAGTCGTTCGGGGACCCTTGGGATGAGCAGTTCTTC
CDR3 protein: CAISESFGDPWDEQFF
J gene: TRBJ2-1
D gene: -
V gene: TRBV10-3
clone size: -

CDR3 DNA: TGTGCCAGCAGTTGGGACAGGCAATCAGACGAGCAGTACTTC
CDR3 protein: CASSWDRQSDEQYF
J gene: TRBJ2-7
D gene: TRBD1
V gene: TRBV12-3/TRBV12-4
clone size: many

CDR3 DNA: TGTGCCTGGAGTGTACTAGCGCCCCTCGGGGAGACCCAGTACTTC
CDR3 protein: CAWSVLAPLGETQYF
J gene: TRBJ2-5
D gene: TRBD2
V gene: TRBV30
clone size: few

CDR3 DNA: TGTGCCAGCAAGGAAGGCGAGTCCAATGAGCAGTTCTTC
CDR3 protein: CASKEGESNEQFF
J gene: TRBJ2-1
D gene: -
V gene: TRBV6-4
clone size: -

CDR3 DNA: TGTGCCAGCAGGCGGTTGGCGGGAGCAGATACGCAGTATTTT
CDR3 protein: CASRRLAGADTQYF
J gene: TRBJ2-3
D gene: TRBD2
V gene: TRBV6-1
clone size: few

CDR3 DNA: TGTGCCAGCAGGAATACAGGACCCTCGGGAGGCTACACCTTC
CDR3 protein: CASRNTGPSGGYTF
J gene: TRBJ1-2
D gene: -
V gene: TRBV11-2
clone size: -

CDR3 DNA: TGCGCCAGCAGCCGCTGGACTAGCGGGAGCACCGGGGAGCTGTTTTTT
CDR3 protein: CASSRWTSGSTGELFF
J gene: TRBJ2-2
D gene: TRBD2
V gene: TRBV4-3
clone size: -

CDR3 DNA: TGTGCCAGCAGCTCCCGGACAGGATGGAATCAGCCCCAGCATTTT
CDR3 protein: CASSSRTGWNQPQHF
J gene: TRBJ1-5
D gene: TRBD1
V gene: TRBV12-3/TRBV12-4
clone size: few

CDR3 DNA: TGTGCCAGCAGTCCGACAGGGGGCACCGGAAACACCATATATTTT
CDR3 protein: CASSPTGGTGNTIYF
J gene: TRBJ1-3
D gene: TRBD1
V gene: TRBV5-6
clone size: few

CDR3 DNA: TGTGCCAGCATGAGGTTGGGGGACTCCGAAGCTTTCTTT
CDR3 protein: CASMRLGDSEAFF
J gene: TRBJ1-1
D gene: -
V gene: TRBV14
clone size: -

CDR3 DNA: TGTGCCAGCAGTGAAGTTAGGACAGGGGAGACCCAGTACTTC
CDR3 protein: CASSEVRTGETQYF
J gene: TRBJ2-5
D gene: TRBD1
V gene: TRBV6-1
clone size: -

CDR3 DNA: TGTGCTAGTGGTTTGGTAGTTAGAAACATGAACACTGAAGCTTTCTTT
CDR3 protein: CASGLVVRNMNTEAFF
J gene: TRBJ1-1
D gene: -
V gene: TRBV12-5
clone size: -

CDR3 DNA: TGTGCCAGCAGTTACCAGGGGGTGAACACTGAAGCTTTCTTT
CDR3 protein: CASSYQGVNTEAFF
J gene: TRBJ1-1
D gene: TRBD1
V gene: TRBV6-5
clone size: -

CDR3 DNA: TGCGCCAGCAGCTCGGGGGGAACATCCAATGAGCAGTTCTTC
CDR3 protein: CASSSGGTSNEQFF
J gene: TRBJ2-1
D gene: TRBD2
V gene: TRBV5-1
clone size: few

CDR3 DNA: TGCAGCGCCCGGGGGCTAGCGGGAGAAGAGCAGTTCTTC
CDR3 protein: CSARGLAGEEQFF
J gene: TRBJ2-1
D gene: TRBD2
V gene: TRBV29-1
clone size: many

CDR3 DNA: TGTGCCAGCTCAGAAGGGGCAAATCAGCCCCAGCATTTT
CDR3 protein: CASSEGANQPQHF
J gene: TRBJ1-5
D gene: -
V gene: TRBV18
clone size: -

CDR3 DNA: TGTGCCAGCAGTTACAGACAGAACACTGAAGCTTTCTTT
CDR3 protein: CASSYRQNTEAFF
J gene: TRBJ1-1
D gene: -
V gene: TRBV6-2/TRBV6-3
clone size: few

CDR3 DNA: TGTGCCAGCAGTTTTGACCCTCGCTCGGATGCGTTCTTC
CDR3 protein: CASSFDPRSDAFF
J gene: TRBJ2-1
D gene: -
V gene: TRBV12-3/TRBV12-4
clone size: many

CDR3 DNA: TGCAGTGCTAGAGAAGGGAACACTGAAGCTTTCTTT
CDR3 protein: CSAREGNTEAFF
J gene: TRBJ1-1
D gene: -
V gene: TRBV20-1
clone size: few

CDR3 DNA: TGTGCCAGCAGCCTTTTAAACACCGGGGAGCTGTTTTTT
CDR3 protein: CASSLLNTGELFF
J gene: TRBJ2-2
D gene: -
V gene: TRBV7-9
clone size: many